A single sample is the source of the 22 T cell receptor beta chains below, sequenced in a study of Tregs in tolerant kidney transplant recipients (dated by TCRdb to the late 2010s). Receptor amplification or capture employed the immunoSEQ multiplex PCR assay. As stored in TCRdb, this immuneACCESS dataset retains in-frame rearrangements with V and J assigned. A fraction of the clones does not appear; measured against another copy, unresolved V genes explain less than half of the discrepancy, and the remainder lacks a known reason. This sample lists some 1,400 clones; 70% to 90% were detected once. The ten largest clones capture roughly 4.3% of the sample. The antigens these receptors bind are not known. The sequencing input was CD4+ T cells from blood cultured with allogeneic cells. The receptors stem from a human donor in good health.

This chain links TRBV28 with TRBJ2-5, with D tentatively TRBD1 (5 bases). Germline values: CDR1 MDHEN, CDR2 SYDVKM. This CDR3 spans 13 amino acids. Trimming removed 9 bases from V and 5 bases from J, with 16 bases in between. CDR3 sequence: CASLKGYYETQYF. CDR3 nucleotide sequence: TGTGCCAGTCTTAAGGGGTACTACGAGACCCAGTACTTC.

V gene TRBV2 combines with J gene TRBJ1-1; no definite D call. V was clipped by 2 bases and J by 1 base, with 8 bases between them. The germline gives CDR1 SNHLY, CDR2 FYNNEI. CDR3 length equals 14 residues. The CDR3 sequence: CASSEYRENTEAFF. CDR3 nucleotide sequence: TGTGCCAGCAGTGAATACAGAGAGAACACTGAAGCTTTCTTT.

This clone occurred a few times. This chain uses TRBV5-1 with TRBJ2-3; possibly TRBD2 for D (6 bases). CDR3 size: 14 residues. The germline V and J ends were trimmed by 0 bases and 3 bases, with 8 bases remaining between them. Germline CDR1 reads SGHRS; CDR2 reads YFSETQ. CDR3 nucleotides: TGCGCCAGCAGCTTGGCGGGGGTTACAGATACGCAGTATTTT. Its translation: CASSLAGVTDTQYF.

This clone was seen a few times. The V call is TRBV29-1, the J call TRBJ2-3; tentatively, D is TRBD2 (5 bases). This CDR3 has 11 residues. Germline V gene sequence: CDR1 SQVTM, CDR2 ANQGSEA. Trimming stripped 6 bases from V and 4 bases from J, with 8 bases between. The CDR3, as DNA: TGCAGCGTGCGGGTTGCAGATACGCAGTATTTT. Translation: CSVRVADTQYF.

The gene calls are TRBV19 and TRBJ1-5; D gene unclear. The CDR3 loop spans 12 amino acids. The germline V gene has CDR1 LNHDA and CDR2 SQIVND (reference sequence). Deletions cut 7 bases from V and 9 bases from J, with 13 bases between. In DNA form, the CDR3 reads TGTGCCAGTAAAGGGAGTTGGCCGCCCCAGCATTTT. It is translated as CASKGSWPPQHF.

The chain couples TRBV7-8 to TRBJ2-3; D may be TRBD1 (5 bases). The germline CDR1 and CDR2 sequences are SGHVS and FQNEAQ. V lost 1 base and J lost 5, with 10 bases in between. The CDR3 contains 14 residues. In nucleotides, the CDR3 is TGTGCCAGCAGCTTAGGGCAGGGAATAGATACGCAGTATTTT. Its protein is CASSLGQGIDTQYF.

This clone has just one count. The genes are TRBV5-1 and TRBJ2-7, with 9 bases identical to TRBD2. This CDR3 is built from 15 residues. The germline V gene has CDR1 SGHRS and CDR2 YFSETQ. V was clipped by 5 bases and J by 0 bases; unmatched bases: 6. The CDR3 region is CASRPLAGSSYEQYF. DNA of the CDR3: TGCGCCAGCAGGCCTCTAGCGGGGAGCTCCTACGAGCAGTACTTC.

This chain uses TRBV18 with TRBJ1-2, with 8 bases that match TRBD1. Germline V gene lookup returns CDR1 KGHSH and CDR2 LQKENI. Trimming cost V 6 bases and J 2 bases; bases outside gene matches: 8. The CDR3 totals 15 residues. The CDR3 reads CASSLDRGSNYGYTF. The DNA for the CDR3 is TGTGCCAGCTCCCTCGACAGGGGCTCCAACTATGGCTACACCTTC.

This clone was picked up a small number of times. The chain uses TRBV6-5 and TRBJ2-5; D is undetermined. This CDR3 contains 13 residues. Germline V CDR1 and CDR2: MNHEY, SVGAGI. Trimming removed 0 bases from V and 7 bases from J, with 9 bases in between. The DNA of the CDR3 is TGTGCCAGCAGTTACTCAGGGATGGGGACCCAGTACTTC. This sequence encodes CASSYSGMGTQYF.

The chain has TRBV29-1 and TRBJ1-3, with 7 nucleotides matching TRBD1. From germline, CDR1 is SQVTM and CDR2 ANQGSEA. The CDR3 extends over 13 amino acids. The junction had 4 bases not matched to a gene; V was cut back by 7 bases and J by 1 base. The CDR3 spells CSAAGGSGNTIYF. The DNA for the CDR3 is TGCAGCGCTGCAGGGGGGTCTGGAAACACCATATATTTT.

The V gene is TRBV5-6, the J gene TRBJ2-6, with 8 bases aligning to TRBD1. The CDR3 contains 19 residues. The ends lost 4 bases at V and 0 bases at J; junction bases unmatched: 12. Germline V gene data show CDR1 as SGHDT and CDR2 as YYEEEE. Here the CDR3 reads CASSGLDRALLSGANVLTF. The CDR3 region has the DNA TGTGCCAGCAGCGGACTGGACAGGGCCCTTCTCTCTGGGGCCAACGTCCTGACTTTC.

The chain combines TRBV6-1 with TRBJ2-2, with D hard to call. Trimming shortened V by 8 bases and J by 1 base, and 11 bases separated the two germline ends. The CDR3 runs to 14 residues. Germline values: CDR1 MNHNS, CDR2 SASEGT. CDR3 sequence: CASFQVMNTGELFF. CDR3 nucleotides: TGTGCCAGCTTTCAGGTGATGAACACCGGGGAGCTGTTTTTT.

The genes are TRBV19 and TRBJ1-6, with D hard to call. Trimming left V 7 bases short and J 0 bases short, with 7 bases between. The CDR3 length is 14 residues. The V gene's germline CDR1 is LNHDA and CDR2 SQIVND (reference sequence). CDR3 region: CASTISSYNSPLHF. CDR3 nucleotide sequence: TGTGCCAGTACGATCAGCTCCTATAATTCACCCCTCCACTTT. Using reference TRBV19 and TRBJ1-6 for the parts outside the CDR3, the full variable domain is DGGITQSPKYLFRKEGQNVTLSCEQNLNHDAMYWYRQDPGQGLRLIYYSQIVNDFQKGDIAEGYSVSREKKESFPLTVTSAQKNPTAFYLCASTISSYNSPLHFGNGTRLTVT.

The chain carries TRBV5-6 and TRBJ2-1; D gene unclear. This CDR3 has 11 amino acids. Per the germline V gene, CDR1 is SGHDT and CDR2 is YYEEEE. Between the trimmed V and J ends, which lost 6 bases and 4 bases, there was a span of 5 bases. The CDR3 region has the DNA TGTGCCAGCACCACTTACAATGAGCAGTTCTTC. It yields the protein CASTTYNEQFF.

This clone was seen more than once but under ten times. V usage is TRBV7-9 and J usage is TRBJ1-6; D gene unclear. The CDR3 extends over 12 amino acids. V was pared by 3 bases and J by 6 bases, with 3 bases between. The germline CDR1 and CDR2 sequences are SEHNR and FQNEAQ (reference sequence). CDR3 sequence reads: CASSFSNSPLHF. The CDR3 DNA is TGTGCCAGCAGCTTTAGTAATTCACCCCTCCACTTT.

The chain employs TRBV5-1 and TRBJ1-3; D unresolved. The germline V and J ends were trimmed by 4 bases and 0 bases, with 11 bases remaining between them. This CDR3 has 15 residues. CDR1 and CDR2 from the germline V gene are SGHRS and YFSETQ. The CDR3 DNA follows: TGCGCCAGCAGCGCGATGGGCTACTCTGGAAACACCATATATTTT. Its protein is CASSAMGYSGNTIYF.

A few counts support this clone. This rearrangement joins TRBV7-9 to TRBJ1-1; TRBD1 matches 7 bases. Per the germline V gene, CDR1 is SEHNR and CDR2 is FQNEAQ (reference sequence). This CDR3 is built from 13 residues. Germline trimming cut 6 bases from V and 7 bases from J; bases unmatched to any gene: 8. The CDR3 DNA is TGTGCCAGCAGAGTATGGACAGGCCATGAAGCTTTCTTT. Translation gives CASRVWTGHEAFF.

The chain couples TRBV7-3 to TRBJ2-2, with a weak D call TRBD1 (6 bases). With 4 bases removed from V and 6 bases from J, the gap between germline ends came to 15 bases. The CDR3 sequence is 15 residues long. CDR1 SGHTA and CDR2 FQGTGA come from the germline V gene. The CDR3 sequence is CASSSASRGAGELFF. As DNA, the CDR3 is TGTGCCAGCAGCTCAGCTAGCAGGGGTGCCGGGGAGCTGTTTTTT.

This chain joins TRBV15 and TRBJ2-3; TRBD2 matches at 8 bases. The germline gives CDR1 LNHNV, CDR2 YYDKDF (reference sequence). This CDR3 is 16 amino acids long. V gave up 1 base and J gave up 6 bases; unmatched junction bases: 9. DNA for the CDR3: TGTGCCACCAGCAGAGGGTTTAGCGGGGCTCGGGATACGCAGTATTTT. Translating gives CATSRGFSGARDTQYF.

This chain connects TRBV11-3 to TRBJ1-1; D is possibly TRBD1 (5 bases). The CDR3 extends over 13 amino acids. V lost 3 bases, J lost 1 base, and 6 bases lay in between. Germline CDR1 is SGHNT and CDR2 is YENEEA. CDR3 nucleotide sequence: TGTGCCAGCAGCTTGGGGGAGAACACTGAAGCTTTCTTT. Residues: CASSLGENTEAFF. The whole variable domain, filled in from reference TRBV11-3 and TRBJ1-1, reads EAGVVQSPRYKIIEKKQPVAFWCNPISGHNTLYWYLQNLGQGPELLIRYENEEAVDDSQLPKDRFSAERLKGVDSTLKIQPAELGDSAVYLCASSLGENTEAFFGQGTRLTVV.

V gene TRBV27 combines with J gene TRBJ2-5; 11 nucleotides align to TRBD1. From germline, CDR1 is MNHEY and CDR2 SMNVEV (reference sequence). Trimming at V came to 11 bases and at J to 7 bases, leaving 12 bases not matched to a gene. This CDR3 region has 14 residues. CDR3 sequence (DNA): TGTGCCTCGGGGGACGGACAGGGGGCCGGGACCCAGTACTTC. Translating gives CASGDGQGAGTQYF.

The rearrangement uses TRBV5-6 and TRBJ1-6; D is ambiguous. Germline values: CDR1 SGHDT, CDR2 YYEEEE. This CDR3 comprises 14 residues. Trimming removed 6 bases from V and 7 bases from J, with 14 bases in between. CDR3 DNA: TGTGCCAGCAAGTCGATCCGTCTGAATTCACCCCTCCACTTT. As protein: CASKSIRLNSPLHF.